The rows below give T cell receptor beta chains drawn from one sample of a study of shared clonotypes between healthy human individuals. Libraries were prepared by immunoSEQ multiplex PCR; TCRdb keeps only in-frame clonotypes and omits some of them. The sample lists roughly 1,600,000 clones; less than 99% were seen once. The sample taken for sequencing was naive CD4+ T cells sorted from blood. The source of these receptors is a man aged 25-45 years in good health. Each CDR3 is given with its conserved first and last residue. The D gene is left open where the match is weak. Clone size appears in some rows only: once, few, many, or a class for an expanded clone.

TRBJ2-1 TRBD2 NA TRBV12-5 CASGLILTGGPHNEQFF TGTGCTAGTGGTTTGATCCTCACGGGAGGGCCTCACAATGAGCAGTTCTTC
TRBJ1-2 TRBD1 once TRBV19 CASTGTGFNYGYTF TGTGCCAGTACCGGGACAGGGTTTAACTATGGCTACACCTTC
TRBJ2-7 NA NA TRBV29-1 CSVEGGNRVGYEQYF TGCAGCGTTGAAGGGGGAAATAGGGTGGGCTACGAGCAGTACTTC
TRBJ2-7 TRBD2 NA TRBV7-6 CASSLAAGVPGLAGAYEQYF TGTGCCAGCAGCTTAGCCGCAGGGGTCCCGGGACTAGCGGGAGCTTACGAGCAGTACTTC
TRBJ2-3 TRBD2 NA TRBV7-8 CASSTAGLAGVISTDTQYF TGTGCCAGCAGCACGGCGGGACTAGCGGGAGTGATTAGCACAGATACGCAGTATTTT
TRBJ2-1 NA NA TRBV7-2 CASSLQSGTVYNEQFF TGTGCCAGCAGCTTACAATCGGGAACAGTCTACAATGAGCAGTTCTTC
TRBJ2-3 NA NA TRBV5-1 CASSLFRSTDTQYF TGCGCCAGCAGCCTCTTCCGTAGCACAGATACGCAGTATTTT
TRBJ2-5 NA NA TRBV5-1 CASSSNTGQETQYF TGCGCCAGCAGCTCTAATACGGGGCAAGAGACCCAGTACTTC
TRBJ2-5 TRBD2 NA TRBV19 CASSMGGRGVQETQYF TGTGCCAGTAGTATGGGAGGTCGGGGGGTCCAAGAGACCCAGTACTTC
TRBJ2-7 TRBD1 NA TRBV6-5 CASSYRDRGVYEQYF TGTGCCAGCAGTTACCGGGACAGGGGTGTTTACGAGCAGTACTTC
TRBJ1-5 NA NA TRBV25-1 CASSEYGGLGQPQHF TGTGCCAGCAGTGAATATGGGGGGCTAGGGCAGCCCCAGCATTTT
TRBJ2-5 NA NA TRBV18 CASSPLTSIVETQYF TGTGCCAGCTCACCACTAACTAGTATTGTGGAGACCCAGTACTTC
TRBJ1-3 NA NA TRBV7-9 CASSLRDYGNTIYF TGTGCCAGCAGCCTTAGGGATTACGGAAACACCATATATTTT
TRBJ2-1 NA once TRBV18 CASSPRSEVDPDEQFF TGTGCCAGCTCACCAAGAAGTGAGGTGGATCCGGATGAGCAGTTCTTC
TRBJ2-4 TRBD2 once TRBV6-5 CASTQISGKNIQYF TGTGCCAGCACGCAAATTAGCGGGAAAAACATTCAGTACTTC
TRBJ2-6 NA NA TRBV7-9 CASSFSFSVSGANVLTF TGTGCCAGCAGCTTTTCCTTTTCCGTGTCTGGGGCCAACGTCCTGACTTTC
TRBJ1-2 NA NA TRBV19 CASKSFKTRNLGLGYTF TGTGCCAGTAAAAGTTTTAAAACACGGAATCTGGGACTTGGCTACACCTTC
TRBJ2-7 TRBD2 NA TRBV27 CASTSVAGRWKQYF TGTGCCAGCACTAGTGTAGCGGGACGCTGGAAGCAGTACTTC
TRBJ2-7 NA NA TRBV11-2 CASSLNSPSGSEQYF TGTGCCAGCAGCTTAAACTCCCCATCGGGCAGCGAGCAGTACTTC
TRBJ2-5 NA NA TRBV5-1 CASSLVPEETQYF TGCGCCAGCAGCTTGGTCCCCGAAGAGACCCAGTACTTC
TRBJ2-1 TRBD1 NA TRBV5-4 CASSTGTGVNEQFF TGTGCCAGCAGCACCGGGACAGGGGTTAATGAGCAGTTCTTC
TRBJ2-7 NA NA TRBV18 CASSPRNYEQYF TGTGCCAGCTCACCACGCAACTACGAGCAGTACTTC
TRBJ2-2 NA NA TRBV11-2 CASTRVGGGTGELFF TGTGCCAGCACCCGAGTAGGGGGGGGTACCGGGGAGCTGTTTTTT
TRBJ2-7 TRBD1 NA TRBV19 CASRATGDSYEQYF TGTGCCAGCCGGGCGACAGGGGACTCCTACGAGCAGTACTTC
TRBJ2-1 NA NA TRBV28 CASSLVIEQFF TGTGCCAGCAGTTTAGTGATTGAGCAGTTCTTC
TRBJ2-6 NA NA TRBV9 CASSVVGTGANVLTF TGTGCCAGCAGCGTAGTAGGTACTGGGGCCAACGTCCTGACTTTC
TRBJ2-2 NA NA TRBV7-2 CASIFGKSTGELFF TGTGCCAGCATCTTCGGGAAAAGTACGGGGGAGCTGTTTTTT
TRBJ2-5 NA NA TRBV7-9 CATPSEGASVVETQYF TGTGCCACCCCGTCGGAGGGGGCAAGTGTGGTGGAGACCCAGTACTTC
TRBJ1-5 NA NA TRBV28 CASSLSRGSNQPQHF TGTGCCAGCAGTTTGTCCAGGGGAAGCAATCAGCCCCAGCATTTT
TRBJ2-7 TRBD2 NA TRBV9 CASSVDPAGGQYF TGTGCCAGCAGCGTAGACCCCGCGGGGGGACAGTACTTC
TRBJ2-7 TRBD1 NA TRBV29-1 CSVRLRDRHYEQYF TGCAGCGTCAGACTCCGGGACAGGCACTACGAGCAGTACTTC
TRBJ1-5 NA NA TRBV5-1 CASSLEPGVANQPQHF TGCGCCAGCAGCTTGGAACCAGGGGTCGCTAATCAGCCCCAGCATTTT
TRBJ2-7 NA NA TRBV5-1 CASSLVASGAYEQYF TGCGCCAGCAGCTTGGTCGCCAGCGGCGCCTACGAGCAGTACTTC
TRBJ2-2 NA NA TRBV6-6 CASTVTGLITGELFF TGTGCCAGCACAGTAACAGGGTTAATCACCGGGGAGCTGTTTTTT
TRBJ2-7 TRBD1 NA TRBV27 CASSLRTGGYEQYF TGTGCCAGCAGTTTAAGGACAGGCGGCTACGAGCAGTACTTC
TRBJ2-7 NA NA TRBV18 CASSVNSGEFYEQYF TGTGCCAGCTCAGTGAACAGCGGTGAGTTCTACGAGCAGTACTTC
TRBJ2-1 TRBD2 NA TRBV7-9 CASSLRAGGPYNEQFF TGTGCCAGCAGCTTACGGGCGGGAGGGCCCTACAATGAGCAGTTCTTC
TRBJ2-7 TRBD1 NA TRBV27 CASSLSGQGYYEQYF TGTGCCAGCAGTTTATCGGGACAGGGTTACTACGAGCAGTACTTC
TRBJ1-1 NA few TRBV5-1 CASSLETEAFF TGCGCCAGCAGCTTGGAGACTGAAGCTTTCTTT
TRBJ2-7 NA few TRBV10-2 CASSANPEQYF TGCGCCAGCAGTGCCAATCCCGAGCAGTACTTC
TRBJ2-7 NA NA TRBV29-1 CSVEGGPYEQYF TGCAGCGTTGAGGGGGGCCCCTACGAGCAGTACTTC
TRBJ2-1 NA once TRBV7-9 CASSLTPDNEQFF TGTGCCAGCAGCTTAACCCCGGACAATGAGCAGTTCTTC
TRBJ2-7 TRBD2 NA TRBV6-5 CASRLGTSGSYEQYF TGTGCCAGCAGACTGGGGACTAGCGGGAGCTACGAGCAGTACTTC
TRBJ1-5 NA NA TRBV19 CASSGRRKNSNQPQHF TGTGCCAGTAGTGGCAGGAGAAAAAATAGCAATCAGCCCCAGCATTTT
TRBJ2-7 TRBD2 NA TRBV5-1 CASSYGTSESYEQYF TGCGCCAGCAGCTATGGGACTAGCGAATCCTACGAGCAGTACTTC
TRBJ2-7 NA NA TRBV4-1 CASSQVDSRNYEQYF TGCGCCAGCAGCCAAGTGGATTCTAGAAACTACGAGCAGTACTTC
TRBJ2-3 NA NA TRBV6-5 CASSTSPGVADTQYF TGTGCCAGCAGTACCTCACCGGGGGTTGCAGATACGCAGTATTTT